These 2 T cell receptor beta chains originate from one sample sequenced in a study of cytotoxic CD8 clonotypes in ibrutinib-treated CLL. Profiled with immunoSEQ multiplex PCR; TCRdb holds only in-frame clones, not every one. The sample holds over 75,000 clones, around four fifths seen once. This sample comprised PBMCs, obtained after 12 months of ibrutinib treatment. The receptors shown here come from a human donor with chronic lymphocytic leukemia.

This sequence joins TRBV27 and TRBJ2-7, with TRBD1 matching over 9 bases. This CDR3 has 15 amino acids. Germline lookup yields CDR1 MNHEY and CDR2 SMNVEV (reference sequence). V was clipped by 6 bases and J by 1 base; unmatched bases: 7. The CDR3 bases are TGTGCCAGCAGCCGAGACAGGGGGTGGTCCTACGAGCAGTACTTC. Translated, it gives CASSRDRGWSYEQYF.

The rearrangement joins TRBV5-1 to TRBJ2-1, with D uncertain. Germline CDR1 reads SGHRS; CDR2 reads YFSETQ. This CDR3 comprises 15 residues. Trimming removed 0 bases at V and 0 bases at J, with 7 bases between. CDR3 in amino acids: CASSLATPSYNEQFF. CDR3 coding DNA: TGCGCCAGCAGCTTGGCAACCCCCTCCTACAATGAGCAGTTCTTC.